The clone carrying this T cell receptor (beta chain) was seen only a few times. The antigen is unknown. CDR1 and CDR2 (germline): SGHRS, YFSETQ. V was shortened by 3 bases and J by 7 bases, with 14 bases between the two germline ends. CDR3 length: 14 amino acids. This entry is derived from a study of CD8+ T cells in alopecia areata. On the study more broadly: Among treated patients, severity was scored by affected scalp area percentage.

Treatment here: oral pan-JAK inhibitor, 5-10 mg twice daily. Both peripheral blood and punch biopsies of lesional scalp skin were obtained from patients who had alopecia areata. Overall study findings and caveats: How baseline CD8+ expansion relates to response remains uncertain (there was one nonresponder).

Sequencing used cDNA as its template, made by extracting RNA and reverse transcribing it. Libraries were prepared by immunoSEQ multiplex PCR; TCRdb keeps only in-frame clonotypes and omits some of them. The table shows roughly 280,000 clones, with around 64% occurring only once. The chain couples TRBV5-1 to TRBJ2-1, with a weak D call TRBD2 (5 bases). The sample consisted of CD4+ T cells sorted from blood, taken between weeks 51 and 52, from a patient treated with tofacitinib. This clonotype was obtained from a human donor with alopecia areata. CDR3 region: CASSWGDHGNEQFF. The CDR3 bases are TGCGCCAGCAGCTGGGGAGACCATGGGAATGAGCAGTTCTTC.